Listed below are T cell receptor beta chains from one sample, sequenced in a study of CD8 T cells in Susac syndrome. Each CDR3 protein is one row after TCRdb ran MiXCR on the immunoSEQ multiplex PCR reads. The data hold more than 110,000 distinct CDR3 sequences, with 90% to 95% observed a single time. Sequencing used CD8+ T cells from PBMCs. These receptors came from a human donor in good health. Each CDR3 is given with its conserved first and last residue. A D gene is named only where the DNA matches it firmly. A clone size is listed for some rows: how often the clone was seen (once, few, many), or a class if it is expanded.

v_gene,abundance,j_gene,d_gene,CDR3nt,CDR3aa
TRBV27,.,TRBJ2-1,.,TGTGCCAGCAGTTTACGGAACAATGAGCAGTTCTTC,CASSLRNNEQFF
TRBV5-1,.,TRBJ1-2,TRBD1,TGCGCCAGCAGCTTGGAGGGACAGGGGAGCTATGGCTACACCTTC,CASSLEGQGSYGYTF
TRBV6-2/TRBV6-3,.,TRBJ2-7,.,TGTGCCAGCAAGGACGGACTGAGCTCCTACGAGCAGTACTTC,CASKDGLSSYEQYF
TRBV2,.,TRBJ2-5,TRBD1,TGTGCCAGCAAAGAACAGGGGACACAAGAGACCCAGTACTTC,CASKEQGTQETQYF
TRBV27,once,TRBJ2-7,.,TGTGCCAGCAGTTTAATGCGGGAAAGAGGGGAGCAGTACTTC,CASSLMRERGEQYF
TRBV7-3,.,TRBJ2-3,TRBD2,TGTGCCAGCAGCTTGGGGACTAGCGACACAGATACGCAGTATTTT,CASSLGTSDTDTQYF
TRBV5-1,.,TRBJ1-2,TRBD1,TGCGCCAGCAGCTTGTCCGACAGGGGAGATGGCTACACCTTC,CASSLSDRGDGYTF
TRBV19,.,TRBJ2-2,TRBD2,TGTGCCACCCGGGACTACCCGGTAAAGGACGGGGAGCTGTTTTTT,CATRDYPVKDGELFF
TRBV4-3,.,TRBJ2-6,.,TGCGCCAGCAGCCAGTACTCTCTAGCCGCCAACGTCCTGACTTTC,CASSQYSLAANVLTF
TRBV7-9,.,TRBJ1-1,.,TGTGCCAGCAGCTCCCCCGGGTCCCCAATGAACACTGAAGCTTTCTTT,CASSSPGSPMNTEAFF
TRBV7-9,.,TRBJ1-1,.,TGTGCCAGCACCACGACACCGAACACTGAAGCTTTCTTT,CASTTTPNTEAFF
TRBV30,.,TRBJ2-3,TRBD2,TGTGCCTGGAGTGCCCGTCTAGCGGGAGTTCAAGATACGCAGTATTTT,CAWSARLAGVQDTQYF
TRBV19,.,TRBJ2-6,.,TGTGCCAGCCTTGGGACTGGGGCCAACGTCCTGACTTTC,CASLGTGANVLTF
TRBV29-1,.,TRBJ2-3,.,TGCAGCGTTGAAGATTTCCAGCGGAGCACAGATACGCAGTATTTT,CSVEDFQRSTDTQYF
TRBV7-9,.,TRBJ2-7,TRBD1,TGTGCCAGCAGCCTACAGGGGAAGGGGTACGAGCAGTACTTC,CASSLQGKGYEQYF
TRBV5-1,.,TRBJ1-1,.,TGCGCCAGCCGACAGACGAACACTGAAGCTTTCTTT,CASRQTNTEAFF
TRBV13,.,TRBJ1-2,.,TGTGCCAGCAGCTTAGGCTATGTGGGGGCGCAGAATGGCTACACCTTC,CASSLGYVGAQNGYTF
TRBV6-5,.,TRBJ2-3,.,TGTGCCAGCAGTCCTATGGATACGCAGTATTTT,CASSPMDTQYF
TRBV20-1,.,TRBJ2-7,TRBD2,TGCAGTGCTAGGGCTGGGCGGGGGGACTACGAGCAGTACTTC,CSARAGRGDYEQYF
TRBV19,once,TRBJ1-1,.,TGTGCCAGTAGTATAGGGGGGGCTGAAGCTTTCTTT,CASSIGGAEAFF
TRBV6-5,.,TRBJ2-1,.,TGTGCCAGCAGTGGGGTCACGTGGGAAACGGAGTTCTTC,CASSGVTWETEFF
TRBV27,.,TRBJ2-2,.,TGTGCCAGCAGTTTGCCTAGCGTCCCCACCGGGGAGCTGTTTTTT,CASSLPSVPTGELFF
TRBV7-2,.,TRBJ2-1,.,TGTGCCAGCAGCTTATGGGCCTACAATGAGCAGTTCTTC,CASSLWAYNEQFF
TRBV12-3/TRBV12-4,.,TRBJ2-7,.,TGTGCCAGCAGTTTAACGGCAGGGACCTACGAGCAGTACTTC,CASSLTAGTYEQYF
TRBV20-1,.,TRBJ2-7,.,TGCAGTGCGAGACGGGGGAGCTCCTACGAGCAGTACTTC,CSARRGSSYEQYF
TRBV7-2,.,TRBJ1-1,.,TGTGCCAGCAGCTTCGTCATAGGTGAAGCTTTCTTT,CASSFVIGEAFF
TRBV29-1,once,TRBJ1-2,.,TGCAGCGTTCTTGGGGGCGCGGAGTTCCCTTCCTATGGCTACACCTTC,CSVLGGAEFPSYGYTF
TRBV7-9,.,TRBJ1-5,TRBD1,TGTGCCAGCAGCTTCGGACAGGGTGGAAATCAGCCCCAGCATTTT,CASSFGQGGNQPQHF
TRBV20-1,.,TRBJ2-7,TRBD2,TGCAGTGCTAGGGGAGGACTAGCGGGCCTCTTATCCTACGAGCAGTACTTC,CSARGGLAGLLSYEQYF
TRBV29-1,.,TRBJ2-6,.,TGCAGCGCCGTTGGGGCCACCCACTCTGGGGCCAACGTCCTGACTTTC,CSAVGATHSGANVLTF
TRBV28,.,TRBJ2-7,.,TGTGCCAGCAGTTCGTCCAAAGGAGTCTACGAGCAGTACTTC,CASSSSKGVYEQYF
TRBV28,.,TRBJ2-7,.,TGTGCCAGCAGCCGAGGTGAGCAGTACTTC,CASSRGEQYF
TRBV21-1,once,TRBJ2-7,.,TGTGCCAGCAGCGGACAGAATTGGTTCCCCTCCTACGAGCAGTACTTC,CASSGQNWFPSYEQYF
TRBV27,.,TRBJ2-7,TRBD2,TGTGCCAGCAGTTTAGGCGGGAGCAACGAGCAGTACTTC,CASSLGGSNEQYF
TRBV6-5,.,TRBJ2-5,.,TGTGCCAGCAGTCGGACTTTCCAAGAGACCCAGTACTTC,CASSRTFQETQYF
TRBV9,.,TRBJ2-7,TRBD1,TGTGCCAGCAGCGGCTCCGGGACAGGGTCCTACGAGCAGTACTTC,CASSGSGTGSYEQYF
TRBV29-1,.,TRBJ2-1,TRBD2,TGCAGCGCCTGGGGGGGTGAGCAGTTCTTC,CSAWGGEQFF